This T cell receptor (beta chain) was identified during a study of T cell clonality in common variable immunodeficiency. Broader study findings: The cause of increased CVID clonality remains unclear without subpopulation sequencing. In common variable immunodeficiency, TCR beta chains reportedly carried fewer deletions and N-nucleotide insertions. Repertoire-complication correlations in CVID were limited by patient heterogeneity. CVID subjects had higher TCRbeta clonality than healthy controls, most marked in about a third.

There are many counts of this clone. The antigen remains unidentified. The sequenced fragment ends 3 residues before the CDR3 boundary, so the rest is inferred from the germline J gene. Clones were read by immunoSEQ multiplex PCR, and TCRdb kept only the in-frame ones, dropping some. The sample shows about 43,000 clones, none of them appearing just once. CDR1 SGHAT and CDR2 FQNNGV come from the germline V gene. CDR3 length equals 15 residues. V lost 6 bases to trimming and J lost 4 bases; unmatched junction nucleotides: 6. What was sequenced was peripheral blood mononuclear cells. The TCR sequence derives from a person aged 18 to 75 in good health. The chain combines TRBV11-2 with TRBJ1-3, with TRBD1 matching 10 bases. The CDR3 is CASRLTGGYGNTIYF. The sequenced part of the CDR3 DNA is TGTGCCAGCAGGCTGACAGGGGGCTACGGAAACACC.